This TCR beta chain was retrieved from a study of blood T cell repertoires in COVID-19. About the research overall: Specimens from acute and convalescent COVID-19 originated in the United States, Italy and Spain. T cells, B-cell-depleted T cells, or PBMCs provided the cDNA or gDNA that served as material.

The CDR3 extends over 16 amino acids. CDR1 and CDR2 from the germline V gene are LNHDA and SQIVND (reference sequence). J lost 1 base, V lost 1 base, and 2 bases had no gene match. In the authors' workflow: The assay estimated nucleated cells by amplifying reference gene primers. The repertoire was sequenced with immunoSEQ multiplex PCR; TCRdb's copy has only in-frame clones and lacks some. V and J calls and clone size are copied from that table; D and trimming were computed from the DNA. The sample lists a few hundred thousand clones, around 88% seen once, with almost 2% in the top ten. This sequence joins TRBV19 and TRBJ2-3; 10 bases align to TRBD2. Source material: peripheral blood. The clonotype was recovered from a man aged 25-40 years with active or convalescent COVID-19. The CDR3 DNA follows: TGTGCCAGTAGTATAGCAGCGGGGGGGCGCACAGATACGCAGTATTTT. Amino acids: CASSIAAGGRTDTQYF.